This entry lists 5 T cell receptor beta chains sequenced from one sample in a study of blood T cell repertoires in COVID-19. Some clones are missing from TCRdb's copy, which holds only in-frame ones; the method was immunoSEQ multiplex PCR. The table lists over 200,000 clones, approximately 90% of them singletons, with roughly 0.69% in the top ten. Sequencing was performed on peripheral blood. The source of these receptors is a man aged 35-49 years with acute or convalescent COVID-19.

This chain uses TRBV30 with TRBJ2-4, with 12 bases aligning to TRBD2. The junction had 14 bases not matched to a gene; V was cut back by 1 base and J by 1 base. Germline assignment: CDR1 GTSNPN and CDR2 SVGIG (reference sequence). This CDR3 has 20 amino acids. This chain's CDR3 is CAWSEGWLAGGPGAKNIQYF. The DNA of the CDR3 is TGTGCCTGGAGTGAGGGTTGGCTAGCGGGAGGGCCCGGGGCCAAAAACATTCAGTACTTC.

The chain's CDR3 is CATSTESGGNSPLHF. The CDR3 DNA follows: TGTGCCACCAGCACCGAGAGCGGAGGGAATTCACCCCTCCACTTT. J is TRBJ1-6 and V is TRBV15, with D unresolved. This CDR3 is 15 amino acids long. The germline V and J ends were trimmed by 4 bases and 7 bases, with 14 bases remaining between them. Per the germline V gene, CDR1 is LNHNV and CDR2 is YYDKDF (reference sequence).

This clone was observed once. V gene TRBV4-1 combines with J gene TRBJ1-1; D is perhaps TRBD1 (6 bases). V was clipped by 4 bases and J by 6 bases, with 12 bases between them. This CDR3 is built from 13 residues. Germline lookup yields CDR1 MGHRA and CDR2 YSYEKL. CDR3 sequence (DNA): TGCGCCAGCAGCCGTACAGGGTACCCTGAAGCTTTCTTT. Residues: CASSRTGYPEAFF.

This chain uses TRBV28 with TRBJ1-1; 9 bases agree with TRBD1. After removal of 2 bases from V and 5 bases from J, the junction contained 3 bases not matched to a gene. The CDR3 loop spans 14 amino acids. Germline CDR1 and CDR2: MDHEN and SYDVKM. In nucleotides, the CDR3 is TGTGCCAGCAGTTTAACAGGGGGCCCGACTGAAGCTTTCTTT. Translated, it gives CASSLTGGPTEAFF.

This chain links TRBV18 with TRBJ1-2; TRBD1 is a possible D gene (6 bases). The CDR3 loop spans 16 amino acids. Germline CDR1 and CDR2: KGHSH and LQKENI. The V end lost 0 bases, the J end lost 3 bases, and 14 bases lay between the germline ends. CDR3 residues: CASSPPLQGDDYGYTF. The CDR3 region has the DNA TGTGCCAGCTCACCACCCCTACAGGGTGACGACTATGGCTACACCTTC.